Presented here are 2 T cell receptor beta chains from one specimen sequenced in a study of T cells after yellow fever vaccination. TCRdb processed the 5' RACE reads anew with MiXCR; each CDR3 protein has one entry. The sample consists of under 150,000 distinct CDR3 sequences, 6.5% to 8.5% of them appearing once. This specimen consisted of CD4+ T cells sorted from PBMCs, obtained 5 days after the yellow fever booster vaccination. These receptors were taken from a man aged 25-45 years who received the YFV17D yellow fever vaccine.

This clonotype has ten or more counts. The chain employs TRBV4-3 and TRBJ2-7; D may match TRBD1 or TRBD2 (5 bases each). Deletions cut 4 bases from V and 1 base from J, with 14 bases between. In germline, CDR1 is LGHNA, CDR2 YSLEER. The CDR3 loop spans 15 amino acids. Here the CDR3 DNA reads TGCGCCAGCAGCCGAATCCGGGACCCATCCTACGAGCAGTACTTC. This gives the protein CASSRIRDPSYEQYF.

About this clonotype itself: A much larger clone sits a single nucleotide away, making a read error possible. The chain employs TRBV6-1 and TRBJ1-1; no definite D call. The germline V and J ends were trimmed by 6 bases and 1 base, with 15 bases remaining between them. The CDR3 sequence is 15 residues long. Germline CDR1 and CDR2: MNHNS and SASEGT. The CDR3 DNA sequence: TGTGCCAGCAGACGAAAGCAAACGGGGAACACTGAAGCTTTCTTT. Translating it yields CASRRKQTGNTEAFF.